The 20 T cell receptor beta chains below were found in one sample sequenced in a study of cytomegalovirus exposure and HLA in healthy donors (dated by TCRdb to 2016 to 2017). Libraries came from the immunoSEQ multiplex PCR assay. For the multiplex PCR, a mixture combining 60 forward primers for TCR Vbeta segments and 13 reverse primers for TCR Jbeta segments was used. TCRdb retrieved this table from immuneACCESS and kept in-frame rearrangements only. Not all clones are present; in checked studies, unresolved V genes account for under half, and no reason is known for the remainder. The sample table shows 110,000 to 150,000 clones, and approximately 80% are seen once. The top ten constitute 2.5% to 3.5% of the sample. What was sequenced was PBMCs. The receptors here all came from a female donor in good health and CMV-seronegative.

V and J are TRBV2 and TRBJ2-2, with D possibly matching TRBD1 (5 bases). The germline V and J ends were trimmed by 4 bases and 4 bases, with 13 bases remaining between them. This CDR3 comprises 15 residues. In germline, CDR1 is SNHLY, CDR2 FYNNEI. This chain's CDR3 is CASSAEDSFTGELFF. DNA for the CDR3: TGTGCCAGCAGTGCTGAAGACAGTTTCACCGGGGAGCTGTTTTTT. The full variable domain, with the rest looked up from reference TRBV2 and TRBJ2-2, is EPEVTQTPSHQVTQMGQEVILRCVPISNHLYFYWYRQILGQKVEFLVSFYNNEISEKSEIFDDQFSVERPDGSNFTLKIRSTKLEDSAMYFCASSAEDSFTGELFFGEGSRLTVL.

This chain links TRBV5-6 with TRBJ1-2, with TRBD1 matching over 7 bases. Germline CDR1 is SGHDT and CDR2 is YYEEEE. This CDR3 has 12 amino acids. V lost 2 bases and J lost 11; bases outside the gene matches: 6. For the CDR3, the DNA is TGTGCCAGCAGCTTCCAGGGGGGCCGATACACCTTC. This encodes CASSFQGGRYTF.

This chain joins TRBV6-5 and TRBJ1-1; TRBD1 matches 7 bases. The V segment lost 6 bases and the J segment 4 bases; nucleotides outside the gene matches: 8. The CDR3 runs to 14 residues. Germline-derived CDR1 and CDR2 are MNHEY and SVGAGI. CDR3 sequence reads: CASRTGLSATEAFF. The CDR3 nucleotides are TGTGCCAGCAGGACAGGGTTATCGGCCACTGAAGCTTTCTTT.

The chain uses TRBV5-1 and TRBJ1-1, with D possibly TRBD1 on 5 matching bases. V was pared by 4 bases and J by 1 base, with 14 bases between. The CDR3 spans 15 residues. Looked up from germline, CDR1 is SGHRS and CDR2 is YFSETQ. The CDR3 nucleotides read TGCGCCAGCAGCACCACAGGCCCGCCGAACACTGAAGCTTTCTTT. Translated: CASSTTGPPNTEAFF.

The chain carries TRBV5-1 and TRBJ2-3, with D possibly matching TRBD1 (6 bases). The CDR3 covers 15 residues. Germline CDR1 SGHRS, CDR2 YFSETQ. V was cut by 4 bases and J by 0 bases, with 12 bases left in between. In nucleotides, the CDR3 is TGCGCCAGCAGCGCCGGGGACACTAGCACAGATACGCAGTATTTT. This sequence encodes CASSAGDTSTDTQYF.

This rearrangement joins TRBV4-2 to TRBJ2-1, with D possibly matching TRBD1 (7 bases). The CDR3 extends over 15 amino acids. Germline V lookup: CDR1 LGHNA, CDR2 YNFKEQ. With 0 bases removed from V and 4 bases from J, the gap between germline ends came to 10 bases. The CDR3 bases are TGTGCCAGCAGCCAAGAGGAGGGGGCATACAATGAGCAGTTCTTC. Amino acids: CASSQEEGAYNEQFF.

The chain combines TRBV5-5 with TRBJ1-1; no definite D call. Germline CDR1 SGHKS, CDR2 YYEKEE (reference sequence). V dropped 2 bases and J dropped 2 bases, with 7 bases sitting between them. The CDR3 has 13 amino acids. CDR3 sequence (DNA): TGTGCCAGCAGCTTACAACACAACACTGAAGCTTTCTTT. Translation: CASSLQHNTEAFF.

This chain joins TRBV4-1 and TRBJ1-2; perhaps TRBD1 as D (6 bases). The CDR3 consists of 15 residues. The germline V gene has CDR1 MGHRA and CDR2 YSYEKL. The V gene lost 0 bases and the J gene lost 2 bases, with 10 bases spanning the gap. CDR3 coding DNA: TGCGCCAGCAGCCAAGACAACAGGGTCAACTATGGCTACACCTTC. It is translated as CASSQDNRVNYGYTF.

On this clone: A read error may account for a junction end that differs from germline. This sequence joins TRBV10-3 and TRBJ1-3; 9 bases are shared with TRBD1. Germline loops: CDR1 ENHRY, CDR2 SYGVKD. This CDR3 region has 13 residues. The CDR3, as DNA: TGTGCCGCCGGAAGGGGACAGGGAATCACCATATATTTT. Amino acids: CAAGRGQGITIYF.

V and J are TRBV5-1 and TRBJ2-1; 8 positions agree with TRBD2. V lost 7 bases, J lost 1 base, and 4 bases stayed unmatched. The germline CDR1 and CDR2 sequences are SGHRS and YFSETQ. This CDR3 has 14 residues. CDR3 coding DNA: TGCGCCAGCGAGAGCGGGGGATCCTACAATGAGCAGTTCTTC. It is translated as CASESGGSYNEQFF.

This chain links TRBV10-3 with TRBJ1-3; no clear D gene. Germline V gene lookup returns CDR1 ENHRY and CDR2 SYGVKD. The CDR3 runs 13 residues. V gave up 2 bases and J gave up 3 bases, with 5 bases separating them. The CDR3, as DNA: TGTGCCATCAGTGAGACAGTTGGAAACACCATATATTTT. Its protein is CAISETVGNTIYF.

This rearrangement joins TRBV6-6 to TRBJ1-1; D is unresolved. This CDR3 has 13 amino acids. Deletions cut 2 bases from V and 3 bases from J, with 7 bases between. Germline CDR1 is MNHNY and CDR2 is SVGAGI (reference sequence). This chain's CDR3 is CASSYVADTEAFF. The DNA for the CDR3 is TGTGCCAGCAGTTACGTGGCGGACACTGAAGCTTTCTTT.

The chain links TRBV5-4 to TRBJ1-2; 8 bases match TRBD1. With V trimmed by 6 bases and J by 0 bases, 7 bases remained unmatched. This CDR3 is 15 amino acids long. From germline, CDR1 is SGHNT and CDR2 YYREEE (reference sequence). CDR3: CASKTGQGANYGYTF. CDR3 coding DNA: TGTGCCAGCAAGACCGGACAGGGCGCTAACTATGGCTACACCTTC. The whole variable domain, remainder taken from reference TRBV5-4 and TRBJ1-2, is ETGVTQSPTHLIKTRGQQVTLRCSSQSGHNTVSWYQQALGQGPQFIFQYYREEENGRGNFPPRFSGLQFPNYSSELNVNALELDDSALYLCASKTGQGANYGYTFGSGTRLTVV.

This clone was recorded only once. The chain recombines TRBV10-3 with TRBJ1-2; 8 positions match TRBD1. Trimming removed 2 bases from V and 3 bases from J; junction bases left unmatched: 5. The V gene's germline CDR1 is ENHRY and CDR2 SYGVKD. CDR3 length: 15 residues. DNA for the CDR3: TGTGCCATCAGTGAGGCGACAGGGGATTACTATGGCTACACCTTC. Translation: CAISEATGDYYGYTF.

The CDR3 region has the DNA TGTGCCAGCAGACCCACCCGGTCGTTAACGCCCCAGCATTTT. It codes for CASRPTRSLTPQHF. The chain couples TRBV6-6 to TRBJ1-5; D call uncertain. This CDR3 is 14 amino acids long. The germline V gene encodes CDR1 MNHNY and CDR2 SVGAGI (reference sequence). V was shortened by 6 bases and J by 9 bases, with 18 bases between the two germline ends.

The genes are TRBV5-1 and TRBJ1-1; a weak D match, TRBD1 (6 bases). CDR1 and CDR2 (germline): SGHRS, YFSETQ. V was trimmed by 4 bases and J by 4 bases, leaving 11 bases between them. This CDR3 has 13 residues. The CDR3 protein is CASSRDTRTEAFF. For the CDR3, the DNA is TGCGCCAGCAGCCGGGACACCCGCACTGAAGCTTTCTTT.

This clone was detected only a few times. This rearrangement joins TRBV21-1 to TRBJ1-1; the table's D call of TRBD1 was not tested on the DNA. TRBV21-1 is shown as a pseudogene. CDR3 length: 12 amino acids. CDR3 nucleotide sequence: TGTGCCAGCAGCCCCGGGACACCTGAAGCTTTCTTT. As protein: CASSPGTPEAFF.

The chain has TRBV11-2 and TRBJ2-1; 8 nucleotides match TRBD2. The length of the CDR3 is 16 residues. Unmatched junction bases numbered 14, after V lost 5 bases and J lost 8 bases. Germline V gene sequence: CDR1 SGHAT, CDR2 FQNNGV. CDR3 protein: CASSTYTSGLGDEQFF. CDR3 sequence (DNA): TGTGCCAGCAGCACCTATACTAGCGGATTGGGAGATGAGCAGTTCTTC. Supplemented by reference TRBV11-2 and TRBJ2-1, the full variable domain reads EAGVAQSPRYKIIEKRQSVAFWCNPISGHATLYWYQQILGQGPKLLIQFQNNGVVDDSQLPKDRFSAERLKGVDSTLKIQPAKLEDSAVYLCASSTYTSGLGDEQFFGPGTRLTVL.

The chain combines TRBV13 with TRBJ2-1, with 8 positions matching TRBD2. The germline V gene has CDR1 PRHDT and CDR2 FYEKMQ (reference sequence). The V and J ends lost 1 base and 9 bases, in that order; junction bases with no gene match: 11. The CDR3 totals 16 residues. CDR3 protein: CASSLVGAGGPGEQFF. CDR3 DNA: TGTGCCAGCAGCTTAGTTGGTGCGGGGGGACCTGGTGAGCAGTTCTTC.

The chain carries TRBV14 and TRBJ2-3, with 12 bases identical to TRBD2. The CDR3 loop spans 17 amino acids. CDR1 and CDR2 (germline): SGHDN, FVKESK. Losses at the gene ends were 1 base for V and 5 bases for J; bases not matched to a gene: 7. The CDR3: CASSQGLAGGPRDTQYF. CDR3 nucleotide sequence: TGTGCCAGCAGCCAAGGGCTAGCGGGGGGGCCGAGAGATACGCAGTATTTT.